The 21 T cell receptor beta chains below come from one sample, sequenced in a study of T cells in Graves' hyperthyroidism and ophthalmopathy. There were TCR beta CDR3 regions amplified from RNA transcripts. The HTBI set primed first-round TCR CDR3 RT-PCR. TCRdb reprocessed the multiplex PCR reads via MiXCR and lists one record per CDR3 protein. The sample has about 400,000 distinct CDR3 sequences, approximately 14% seen once. Sample: blood. These receptor sequences come from a woman under 30 with Graves' hyperthyroidism.

This clonotype came up many times. This chain uses TRBV3-1 with TRBJ1-2, with 8 bases that match TRBD1. V trimming: 4 bases; J trimming: 9 bases; junction bases outside the gene matches: 10. The V gene's germline CDR1 is LGHDT and CDR2 YNNKEL (reference sequence). The length of the CDR3 is 14 residues. The CDR3 sequence is CASSPGTGPSRYTF. CDR3 DNA sequence: TGTGCCAGCAGCCCCGGGACAGGTCCTAGTCGCTACACCTTC.

This clonotype has a count of ten or more. The chain joins TRBV30 to TRBJ1-2; D is undetermined. The V end was cut by 2 bases, the J end by 6 bases, with 10 bases between. This CDR3 spans 12 amino acids. Germline assignment: CDR1 GTSNPN and CDR2 SVGIG (reference sequence). CDR3 DNA sequence: TGTGCCTGGAGTTGGACCCGAAATGGCTACACCTTC. Encoded protein: CAWSWTRNGYTF.

This clonotype came up many times. The chain is built from TRBV19 and TRBJ1-1, with 10 bases aligning to TRBD1. The CDR3 consists of 15 residues. J was trimmed by 0 bases and V by 8 bases; bases with no gene match: 6. Germline loops: CDR1 LNHDA, CDR2 SQIVND (reference sequence). This CDR3 is CASRTGQGVNTEAFF. The CDR3, as DNA: TGTGCCAGTCGGACAGGACAGGGGGTGAACACTGAAGCTTTCTTT. The full variable domain, its missing parts supplied by reference TRBV19 and TRBJ1-1, is DGGITQSPKYLFRKEGQNVTLSCEQNLNHDAMYWYRQDPGQGLRLIYYSQIVNDFQKGDIAEGYSVSREKKESFPLTVTSAQKNPTAFYLCASRTGQGVNTEAFFGQGTRLTVV.

This clonotype has ten or more counts. This sequence joins TRBV27 and TRBJ2-7, with TRBD1 identical over 8 bases. CDR3 size: 17 residues. V was clipped by 3 bases and J by 4 bases; unmatched bases: 14. CDR1 MNHEY and CDR2 SMNVEV come from the germline V gene (reference sequence). CDR3 region: CASSFQTGTGWGYEQYF. CDR3 nucleotides: TGTGCCAGCAGTTTCCAGACCGGGACAGGATGGGGATACGAGCAGTACTTC.

There are many counts of this clonotype. The chain couples TRBV27 to TRBJ2-7; D might be TRBD1 (6 bases). Trimming left V 3 bases short and J 3 bases short, with 12 bases between. Germline lookup yields CDR1 MNHEY and CDR2 SMNVEV (reference sequence). This CDR3 region has 14 residues. CDR3 sequence: CASSLRNRDYEQYF. CDR3 in DNA: TGTGCCAGCAGTTTGAGGAACAGGGACTACGAGCAGTACTTC.

The chain couples TRBV5-1 to TRBJ2-2, with D hard to call. This CDR3 region has 14 residues. Trimming removed 7 bases at V and 4 bases at J, with 14 bases between. Germline CDR1 reads SGHRS; CDR2 reads YFSETQ. CDR3 amino acids: CASLSLVGTGELFF. The CDR3 region has the DNA TGCGCCAGCCTCAGCCTAGTGGGCACCGGGGAGCTGTTTTTT.

Only a few counts were recorded for this clonotype. V is TRBV12-3 or TRBV12-4 and J is TRBJ1-3; no clear D gene. V was shortened by 6 bases and J by 0 bases, with 12 bases between the two germline ends. This CDR3 has 15 residues. The CDR3 DNA follows: TGTGCCAGCAGGTTACAGACGAGCTCTGGAAACACCATATATTTT. Its translation is CASRLQTSSGNTIYF.

The chain links TRBV3-1 to TRBJ2-3; D is possibly TRBD1 (6 bases). The germline V gene encodes CDR1 LGHDT and CDR2 YNNKEL (reference sequence). This CDR3 region has 14 residues. With 4 bases removed from V and 7 bases from J, the gap between germline ends came to 15 bases. In DNA form, the CDR3 reads TGTGCCAGCAGCCCACAGACAGGAAGGCATACGCAGTATTTT. Amino acid sequence: CASSPQTGRHTQYF.

This clonotype occurred many times. The chain uses TRBV7-2 and TRBJ2-3; D not certain. Trimming removed 5 bases at V and 4 bases at J, with 10 bases between. CDR1 is SGHTA, CDR2 FQGNSA, per germline. This CDR3 spans 13 amino acids. This CDR3 reads CASSLSRSDTQYF. In DNA form, the CDR3 reads TGTGCCAGCAGCCTCTCGCGATCAGATACGCAGTATTTT.

This chain uses TRBV7-2 with TRBJ2-2; D perhaps matches TRBD2 (5 bases). CDR3 length: 15 residues. V was clipped by 5 bases and J by 4 bases, with 14 bases between them. Germline-derived CDR1 and CDR2 are SGHTA and FQGNSA. CDR3 loop: CASSKSGSGTGELFF. The CDR3 nucleotides are TGTGCCAGCAGCAAATCGGGCAGCGGCACCGGGGAGCTGTTTTTT.

This clonotype was seen at least ten times. V is TRBV28 and J is TRBJ2-1, with 8 bases that match TRBD1. With V trimmed by 6 bases and J by 5 bases, 12 bases remained unmatched. The germline CDR1 and CDR2 sequences are MDHEN and SYDVKM. The length of the CDR3 is 16 residues. The DNA for the CDR3 is TGTGCCAGCAGACCCCATCAGGGGGCGCTTAACAATGAGCAGTTCTTC. Its protein product is CASRPHQGALNNEQFF.

This chain connects TRBV7-2 to TRBJ2-3, with D perhaps matching TRBD1 (5 bases). Germline CDR1 SGHTA, CDR2 FQGNSA. V lost 1 base and J 5 bases, leaving 13 bases between the germline ends. The CDR3 is made up of 15 amino acids. CDR3: CASSLGGSALDTQYF. CDR3 sequence (DNA): TGTGCCAGCAGCTTAGGGGGCTCGGCCCTAGATACGCAGTATTTT.

This clonotype was counted between two and nine times. The chain employs TRBV10-3 and TRBJ2-1; TRBD2 agrees at 8 bases. Germline V gene lookup returns CDR1 ENHRY and CDR2 SYGVKD. CDR3 length: 16 residues. V lost 2 bases to trimming and J lost 2 bases; unmatched junction nucleotides: 5. DNA for the CDR3: TGTGCCATCAGTGAGCCCCGGGGGGGAACCTACAATGAGCAGTTCTTC. This codes for CAISEPRGGTYNEQFF.

This clonotype occurred many times. The gene calls are TRBV18 and TRBJ1-2, with unresolved D. Germline V gene sequence: CDR1 KGHSH, CDR2 LQKENI. The CDR3 loop spans 15 amino acids. Deletions cut 0 bases from V and 6 bases from J, with 14 bases between. The CDR3 DNA follows: TGTGCCAGCTCACCACCCGCGACTCTGGGGAATGGCTACACCTTC. Translating it yields CASSPPATLGNGYTF.

This clonotype was counted many times. V gene TRBV6-1 combines with J gene TRBJ1-1; D remains unclear. Looked up from germline, CDR1 is MNHNS and CDR2 is SASEGT. The CDR3 spans 13 residues. Deletions cut 1 base from V and 4 bases from J, with 7 bases between. As DNA, the CDR3 is TGTGCCAGCAGTGAAGATTTTGGCACTGAAGCTTTCTTT. This encodes CASSEDFGTEAFF.

This clonotype was detected a few times. This chain joins TRBV3-2 and TRBJ1-4; the DNA was not used to check the table's D call, TRBD1. TRBV3-2 is a recognized pseudogene. The CDR3 loop spans 19 amino acids. The CDR3 DNA reads TGTGCCAGCAGCCAAGAAGTGGAGACAGGGAACTTTGGTGCGGAAAAACTGTTTTTT. This gives the protein CASSQEVETGNFGAEKLFF.

The chain couples TRBV19 to TRBJ2-1; TRBD2 matches 8 bases. J gave up 1 base and V 7 bases, and 12 bases lay outside the gene matches. The germline gives CDR1 LNHDA, CDR2 SQIVND (reference sequence). The CDR3 consists of 17 residues. CDR3: CASISSGRGGSYNEQFF. The CDR3 DNA follows: TGTGCCAGTATTTCGAGCGGGAGAGGGGGATCCTACAATGAGCAGTTCTTC.

The rearrangement uses TRBV29-1 and TRBJ1-1; D unresolved. Germline lookup yields CDR1 SQVTM and CDR2 ANQGSEA. The V gene lost 1 base and the J gene lost 8 bases, with 17 bases spanning the gap. The CDR3 contains 14 residues. The CDR3 DNA follows: TGCAGCGTTGAAGCCCAAGTCGCAGCTTTAGAAGCTTTCTTT. Translating it yields CSVEAQVAALEAFF.

This clonotype has a count of ten or more. This rearrangement joins TRBV6-1 to TRBJ1-1, with D possibly matching TRBD1 (6 bases). V shed 10 bases and J shed 0 bases, with 9 bases lying between them. The V gene's germline CDR1 is MNHNS and CDR2 SASEGT. This CDR3 has 12 amino acids. The CDR3 here is CATGQLNTEAFF. The CDR3 DNA sequence: TGTGCCACCGGACAGTTGAACACTGAAGCTTTCTTT.

This clonotype was seen ten or more times. The chain has TRBV19 and TRBJ1-1; 9 bases fit TRBD1. The V segment lost 10 bases and the J segment 3 bases; nucleotides outside the gene matches: 12. The CDR3 is 15 amino acids. CDR1 is LNHDA and CDR2 is SQIVND in the germline V gene (reference sequence). The CDR3 is CATKRGTGLHTEAFF. The CDR3 coding sequence is TGTGCCACTAAGAGGGGGACAGGGCTGCACACTGAAGCTTTCTTT.

This clonotype was counted only a few times. The chain uses TRBV19 and TRBJ1-3; 7 nucleotides agree with TRBD1. Germline CDR1 is LNHDA and CDR2 is SQIVND (reference sequence). Trimming cost V 7 bases and J 2 bases; bases outside gene matches: 5. The length of the CDR3 is 14 residues. The CDR3 DNA is TGTGCCAGTACCACAGGGGAACCTGGAAACACCATATATTTT. Its translation is CASTTGEPGNTIYF.